This T cell receptor (beta chain) is from a study of multiple sclerosis patients with progressive multifocal leukoencephalopathy. As to time point: time of PML onset. At PML onset, T3 blood samples were taken. CDR1 and CDR2 (germline): LGHNA, YSLEER. The V gene end was trimmed by 6 bases and the J gene end by 1 base; junction bases not matched to a gene: 10. The CDR3 covers 16 residues. Sequencing used immunoSEQ multiplex PCR; TCRdb keeps in-frame clones, though not all of them. The table shows some 31,000 clones, with more than 75% occurring only once. This clonotype was obtained from a human donor with progressive multifocal leukoencephalopathy. The gene calls are TRBV4-3 and TRBJ1-1; 8 positions agree with TRBD1. The sample in question was PBMCs, obtained from a patient treated with natalizumab. Written as DNA, the CDR3 is TGCGCCAGCAGTCGGGGACAGGTGTTCCCGAACACTGAAGCTTTCTTT. Translated: CASSRGQVFPNTEAFF.